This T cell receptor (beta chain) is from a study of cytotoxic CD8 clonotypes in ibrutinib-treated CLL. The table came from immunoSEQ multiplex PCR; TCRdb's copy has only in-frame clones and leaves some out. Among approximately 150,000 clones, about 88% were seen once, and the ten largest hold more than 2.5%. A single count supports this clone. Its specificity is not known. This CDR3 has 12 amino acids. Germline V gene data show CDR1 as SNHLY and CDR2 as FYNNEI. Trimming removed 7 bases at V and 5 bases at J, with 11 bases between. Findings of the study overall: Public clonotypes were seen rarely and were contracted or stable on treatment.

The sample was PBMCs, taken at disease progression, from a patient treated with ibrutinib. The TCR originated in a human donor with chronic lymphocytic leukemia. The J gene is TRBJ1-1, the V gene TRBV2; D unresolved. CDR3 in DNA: TGTGCCAGCACCGGATATGGGACTGAAGCTTTCTTT. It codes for CASTGYGTEAFF.